The source of this TCR beta chain is a study of radiation and T cells in renal cell carcinoma. Time point indicated: blood 2 weeks post-SBRT. The treatment here: 15 Gy SBRT to primary tumor, nephrectomy 4 weeks later. TCRdb keeps only in-frame clones here, not all; method: immunoSEQ multiplex PCR. The sample has around 80,000 clones; 82% are singletons. The V segment lost 2 bases and the J segment 0 bases; nucleotides outside the gene matches: 2. The CDR3 totals 14 residues. The germline V gene encodes CDR1 SGDLS and CDR2 YYNGEE. The chain recombines TRBV9 with TRBJ2-7, with 7 nucleotides matching TRBD1. The TCR sequence derives from a man between 60 and 75 years old with renal cell carcinoma. The input for sequencing was blood, taken from a patient whose treatment included radiotherapy and nephrectomy. The CDR3 region is CASSVGTVSYEQYF. CDR3 bases: TGTGCCAGCAGCGTCGGGACAGTCTCCTACGAGCAGTACTTC.